One and the same sample provided the 29 T cell receptor beta chains below, sequenced in a study of blood T cells in healthy people across ages. Sample-barcoded 5' priming and a J-beta primer mix drove a second PCR of about 6 to 11 cycles. A single record per CDR3 protein comes from TCRdb applying MiXCR to the 5' RACE reads. The sample has some 930,000 distinct CDR3 sequences, about 28% seen once. These data were also filed under a second study, of T cells of mothers and their children.

The sample comprised blood. These receptor sequences come from a woman aged 35 to 49 in good health.

CDR3 amino acids: CSVEVGVAYNEQYF. DNA of the CDR3: TGCAGCGTTGAAGTTGGGGTAGCCTACAATGAGCAGTACTTC. The V and J genes are TRBV29-1 and TRBJ2-1, with no clear D. Near its end, the DNA agrees better with TRBJ2-7, so the J call may be wrong. This CDR3 has 14 amino acids. The germline gives CDR1 SQVTM, CDR2 ANQGSEA.

This sequence joins TRBV11-2 and TRBJ2-7; D not resolved. V was clipped by 6 bases and J by 7 bases, with 13 bases between them. The CDR3 is made up of 12 amino acids. Per the germline V gene, CDR1 is SGHAT and CDR2 is FQNNGV. CDR3 in amino acids: CASRYYTNEQYF. The CDR3 DNA sequence: TGTGCCAGCAGATATTATACTAATGAGCAGTACTTC.

The chain employs TRBV5-6 and TRBJ1-2, with D perhaps TRBD1 (5 bases). The germline gives CDR1 SGHDT, CDR2 YYEEEE. The ends were cut back, 2 bases at V and 4 bases at J, with 15 bases in the middle. The CDR3 covers 15 residues. The chain's CDR3 is CASSLSTVNSYGYTF. The CDR3 coding sequence is TGTGCCAGCAGCTTATCGACAGTAAACAGCTATGGCTACACCTTC.

This clonotype was seen more than once but under ten times. The chain links TRBV12-3 or TRBV12-4 to TRBJ1-1; 9 nucleotides match TRBD1. V was pared by 4 bases and J by 1 base, with 7 bases of the junction left unmatched. The CDR3 has 16 amino acids. DNA for the CDR3: TGTGCCAGCAGTTCGGGACAGGGAAGGAGGAACACTGAAGCTTTCTTT. As protein: CASSSGQGRRNTEAFF.

The chain links TRBV6-6 to TRBJ1-2; TRBD1 aligns across 10 bases. V shed 6 bases and J 3 bases; nucleotides not matched to a gene: 7. Germline values: CDR1 MNHNY, CDR2 SVGAGI (reference sequence). This CDR3 has 15 amino acids. CDR3 residues: CASSLTGGVDYGYTF. The CDR3 DNA sequence: TGTGCCAGCAGCTTGACAGGGGGCGTAGACTATGGCTACACCTTC.

Comment on this clonotype: This may stem from a read error, because a much larger clone lies one nucleotide away. The gene calls are TRBV20-1 and TRBJ2-1, with D unclear. Matching the DNA end better, TRBJ2-7 makes the J call doubtful. The CDR3 has 15 residues. CDR1 and CDR2 from the germline V gene are DFQATT and SNEGSKA (reference sequence). CDR3 DNA sequence: TGCAGTGCTAGAGATTATACGGCAGTTTACAATGAGCAGTACTTC. It codes for CSARDYTAVYNEQYF.

The V and J genes are TRBV7-6 and TRBJ2-3; TRBD1 matches at 8 bases. The CDR3 has 16 amino acids. V dropped 0 bases and J dropped 7; count of bases not matched to a gene: 9. In germline, CDR1 is SGHVS, CDR2 FNYEAQ. In DNA form, the CDR3 reads TGTGCCAGCAGCTTAGCGGGGACAGGAACGTCCTATACGCAGTATTTT. It is translated as CASSLAGTGTSYTQYF.

This clonotype has only a few counts. A much larger clone differs by one base, so this may be a read error. The genes are TRBV29-1 and TRBJ2-7, with D maybe TRBD2 (6 bases). The CDR3 covers 13 residues. Deletions cut 7 bases from V and 7 bases from J, with 20 bases between. Germline values: CDR1 SQVTM, CDR2 ANQGSEA. CDR3 in amino acids: CSGIAVTYNEQYF. The CDR3 DNA reads TGCAGCGGCATAGCGGTAACCTACAATGAGCAGTACTTC.

The rearrangement uses TRBV10-3 and TRBJ1-1, with D possibly being TRBD1 (5 bases). Germline loops: CDR1 ENHRY, CDR2 SYGVKD. V was clipped by 6 bases and J by 1 base, with 9 bases between them. CDR3 size: 13 residues. The CDR3 reads CAISRDSNTEAFF. CDR3 sequence (DNA): TGTGCCATCAGCCGGGACTCGAACACTGAAGCTTTCTTT.

The chain uses TRBV28 and TRBJ1-4; D not resolved. The V end was cut by 6 bases, the J end by 8 bases, with 28 bases between. The germline V gene has CDR1 MDHEN and CDR2 SYDVKM. CDR3 length: 18 amino acids. CDR3 nucleotide sequence: TGTGCCAGCAGCCAACCACTTAACTTGGACGCACTGGGAGAAAAACTGTTTTTT. Translating it yields CASSQPLNLDALGEKLFF.

The gene calls are TRBV7-2 and TRBJ2-1; 11 positions agree with TRBD2. The CDR3 consists of 14 residues. Losses at the gene ends were 10 bases for V and 5 bases for J; bases not matched to a gene: 7. Germline-derived CDR1 and CDR2 are SGHTA and FQGNSA. CDR3 residues: CATIRTSGHNEQFF. The CDR3, as DNA: TGTGCCACCATCCGGACTAGCGGGCACAATGAGCAGTTCTTC.

In its sample, this clonotype was seen a few times. V gene TRBV7-8 combines with J gene TRBJ2-1, with 14 nucleotides matching TRBD2. This CDR3 is built from 17 residues. V shed 5 bases and J 4 bases; nucleotides not matched to a gene: 7. In germline, CDR1 is SGHVS, CDR2 FQNEAQ. CDR3 protein: CASSRRLAGGYYNEQFF. Here the CDR3 DNA reads TGTGCCAGCAGCCGCCGACTAGCGGGGGGGTATTACAATGAGCAGTTCTTC. Full variable domain (remainder filled in from reference TRBV7-8 and TRBJ2-1): GAGVSQSPRYKVAKRGQDVALRCDPISGHVSLFWYQQALGQGPEFLTYFQNEAQLDKSGLPSDRFFAERPEGSVSTLKIQRTQQEDSAVYLCASSRRLAGGYYNEQFFGPGTRLTVL.

The chain employs TRBV29-1 and TRBJ1-1; unclear D gene. The V gene lost 4 bases and the J gene lost 4 bases, with 10 bases spanning the gap. Looked up from germline, CDR1 is SQVTM and CDR2 is ANQGSEA. There are 12 residues in the CDR3. CDR3 amino acids: CSVVSSSTEAFF. CDR3 nucleotides: TGCAGCGTTGTATCCAGTAGCACTGAAGCTTTCTTT.

This clonotype has ten or more counts. The rearrangement links TRBV20-1 to TRBJ2-3; the match to TRBD1 covers 7 bases. This CDR3 has 15 amino acids. After removal of 5 bases from V and 2 bases from J, the junction contained 10 bases not matched to a gene. Germline CDR1 and CDR2: DFQATT and SNEGSKA (reference sequence). CDR3 amino acids: CSAADRDRLTDTQYF. The CDR3 coding sequence is TGCAGTGCTGCAGACCGGGACAGACTCACAGATACGCAGTATTTT.

Remarks on this clonotype: This may arise from a read error, as a much more abundant clone is one base away. V is TRBV12-3 or TRBV12-4 and J is TRBJ2-7; 7 bases line up with TRBD1. With 1 base clipped from V and 6 bases from J, the junction kept 9 bases outside the gene matches. This CDR3 has 15 amino acids. DNA for the CDR3: TGTGCCAGCAGTTTAGTAGGGGGCGGTAAATGCGAGCAGTACTTC. Its translation: CASSLVGGGKCEQYF.

Only a few counts were recorded for this clonotype. The CDR3 DNA reads as TGTGCCAGCAGTCCCGCGGCTAGCGGTGGGGGGGATGAGCAGTTCTTC. Translated, it gives CASSPAASGGGDEQFF. The rearrangement uses TRBV12-3 or TRBV12-4 and TRBJ2-1; 7 bases are shared with TRBD2. With V trimmed by 5 bases and J by 8 bases, 15 bases remained unmatched. The CDR3 contains 16 residues.

Ten or more counts support this clonotype. V gene TRBV5-1 combines with J gene TRBJ2-7, with 9 bases aligning to TRBD1. CDR3 length: 18 amino acids. J was trimmed by 0 bases and V by 1 base; bases with no gene match: 11. The germline CDR1 and CDR2 sequences are SGHRS and YFSETQ. The CDR3 DNA is TGCGCCAGCAGCTTGAGGGCACCCGGACAGGGGTCCTCCTACGAGCAGTACTTC. This gives the protein CASSLRAPGQGSSYEQYF.

This clonotype was recorded at least ten times. CDR3 coding DNA: TGTGCCAGCACTTCCTACCCAAACAATGAGCAGTTCTTC. It encodes CASTSYPNNEQFF. The chain combines TRBV12-3 or TRBV12-4 with TRBJ2-1; no firm D call. This CDR3 has 13 amino acids. V dropped 7 bases and J dropped 5 bases, with 12 bases sitting between them.

V and J are TRBV3-1 and TRBJ1-5; D is uncertain. V was cut by 2 bases and J by 3 bases, with 5 bases left in between. The germline V gene has CDR1 LGHDT and CDR2 YNNKEL (reference sequence). The CDR3 is 13 residues long. CDR3 nucleotides: TGTGCCAGCAGCCAACAGCTCAATCAGCCCCAGCATTTT. Translation gives CASSQQLNQPQHF.

This clonotype was recorded at least ten times. The rearrangement uses TRBV5-4 and TRBJ2-1; no firm D call. V was shortened by 4 bases and J by 4 bases, with 12 bases between the two germline ends. The V gene's germline CDR1 is SGHNT and CDR2 YYREEE (reference sequence). The CDR3 sequence is 14 residues long. The CDR3 spells CASSVTRTYNEQFF. For the CDR3, the DNA is TGTGCCAGCAGCGTGACAAGGACGTACAATGAGCAGTTCTTC.

The CDR3 DNA reads as TGTGCCAGCAGCCGAAGTGGAGGTGGCCTTAGGCACACTGAAGCTTTCTTT. The encoded protein is CASSRSGGGLRHTEAFF. The chain employs TRBV3-1 and TRBJ1-1; D is undetermined. The CDR3 spans 17 residues. Trimming left V 4 bases short and J 3 bases short, with 21 bases between. Germline lookup yields CDR1 LGHDT and CDR2 YNNKEL (reference sequence).

This clonotype was seen at least ten times. The chain recombines TRBV28 with TRBJ2-3; 13 bases line up with TRBD2. CDR1 MDHEN and CDR2 SYDVKM come from the germline V gene. There are 17 residues in the CDR3. V dropped 8 bases and J dropped 2; count of bases not matched to a gene: 10. The CDR3 is CASGLSGTSGITDTQYF. Here the CDR3 DNA reads TGTGCCAGCGGACTTTCTGGGACTAGCGGGATCACAGATACGCAGTATTTT.

This clonotype appeared a few times. This sequence may be a read error, since a much larger clone differs from it by one base. The rearrangement links TRBV5-1 to TRBJ2-5, with TRBD1 identical over 9 bases. The CDR3 is made up of 14 amino acids. CDR1 is SGHRS, CDR2 YFSETQ, per germline. With 3 bases clipped from V and 4 bases from J, the junction kept 4 bases outside the gene matches. CDR3: CASSWGTGRETQYF. The DNA of the CDR3 is TGCGCCAGCAGCTGGGGGACAGGGCGAGAGACCCAGTACTTC. Based on the CDR3 plus reference TRBV5-1 and TRBJ2-5, the full variable domain is KAGVTQTPRYLIKTRGQQVTLSCSPISGHRSVSWYQQTPGQGLQFLFEYFSETQRNKGNFPGRFSGRQFSNSRSEMNVSTLELGDSALYLCASSWGTGRETQYFGPGTRLLVL.

This clonotype was seen many times. CDR3 in amino acids: CSASRQGYEQYF. The CDR3 DNA sequence: TGCAGTGCTAGTCGTCAGGGTTACGAGCAGTACTTC. The genes are TRBV20-1 and TRBJ2-7; D may be TRBD1 (5 bases). V was shortened by 3 bases and J by 4 bases, with 10 bases between the two germline ends. The CDR3 runs 12 residues. Germline lookup yields CDR1 DFQATT and CDR2 SNEGSKA (reference sequence).

The chain carries TRBV20-1 and TRBJ1-2, with TRBD1 matching over 10 bases. V gave up 4 bases and J gave up 2 bases; unmatched junction bases: 7. The CDR3 sequence is 15 residues long. Germline V gene sequence: CDR1 DFQATT, CDR2 SNEGSKA (reference sequence). CDR3 DNA sequence: TGCAGTGCTACAACCGGGACAGGGGAGAACTATGGCTACACCTTC. Protein: CSATTGTGENYGYTF.

This clonotype has a count of ten or more. The J gene is TRBJ2-3, the V gene TRBV20-1; 9 nucleotides align to TRBD1. CDR1 DFQATT and CDR2 SNEGSKA come from the germline V gene (reference sequence). The CDR3 consists of 13 residues. Losses at the gene ends were 5 bases for V and 1 base for J; bases not matched to a gene: 1. The CDR3 DNA reads TGCAGTGCTCGACAGGGGGGCACAGATACGCAGTATTTT. It is translated as CSARQGGTDTQYF.

The chain uses TRBV27 and TRBJ2-1; the match to TRBD2 covers 13 bases. From germline, CDR1 is MNHEY and CDR2 SMNVEV (reference sequence). This CDR3 has 16 amino acids. V was clipped by 5 bases and J by 8 bases; unmatched bases: 9. CDR3 nucleotides: TGTGCCAGCAGTGCTCGACTAGCGGGGGGTGGGGATGAGCAGTTCTTC. It is translated as CASSARLAGGGDEQFF.

The genes are TRBV7-3 and TRBJ2-5; 11 nucleotides match TRBD2. The CDR3 totals 18 residues. With 0 bases clipped from V and 1 base from J, the junction kept 7 bases outside the gene matches. Germline values: CDR1 SGHTA, CDR2 FQGTGA. For the CDR3, the DNA is TGTGCCAGCAGCTTAACGGCCCTAGCGGGGGGCCCCCAAGAGACCCAGTACTTC. Residues: CASSLTALAGGPQETQYF.

The V call is TRBV7-9, the J call TRBJ2-3, with D maybe TRBD1 (6 bases). The CDR3 runs 16 residues. Trimming left V 6 bases short and J 2 bases short, with 18 bases between. Germline V gene data show CDR1 as SEHNR and CDR2 as FQNEAQ (reference sequence). CDR3 protein: CASSAPGVRSTDTQYF. Written as DNA, the CDR3 is TGTGCCAGCAGTGCTCCAGGGGTGCGGTCCACAGATACGCAGTATTTT.